This passage covers 5 T cell receptor beta chains from one sample sequenced in a study of T cell responses to AZD1222 COVID-19 vaccine. The data were produced by immunoSEQ multiplex PCR, yet TCRdb's version contains in-frame clones alone and is incomplete. The sample has 150,000 or so clones; about 92% are singletons. Sequenced here: peripheral blood, sampled on day 0 of AZD1222 vaccination. The receptors were sampled from an adult in good health.

The V call is TRBV3-1 (or the pseudogene TRBV3-2), the J call TRBJ2-1, with a possible D match to TRBD2 (6 bases). The germline V gene encodes CDR1 LGHDT and CDR2 YNNKEL (reference sequence). V gave up 6 bases and J gave up 2 bases, with 11 bases separating them. CDR3 length: 14 amino acids. In nucleotides, the CDR3 is TGTGCCAGCAGGGAGGGGCCCGCCTACAATGAGCAGTTCTTC. Translating gives CASREGPAYNEQFF.

The chain combines TRBV7-9 with TRBJ2-1; TRBD2 is a possible D gene (6 bases). Germline values: CDR1 SEHNR, CDR2 FQNEAQ (reference sequence). This CDR3 has 15 amino acids. With 5 bases removed from V and 4 bases from J, the gap between germline ends came to 15 bases. CDR3 nucleotides: TGTGCCAGCAGCCCCCCGGGGAGCGGGTACAATGAGCAGTTCTTC. It codes for CASSPPGSGYNEQFF.

This chain connects TRBV7-8 to TRBJ2-7; 7 bases are a match to TRBD2. Germline trimming cut 2 bases from V and 3 bases from J; bases unmatched to any gene: 7. Germline values: CDR1 SGHVS, CDR2 FQNEAQ. This CDR3 is 15 amino acids long. As DNA, the CDR3 is TGTGCCAGCAGCTTATCGGCTAGCGGATTCTACGAGCAGTACTTC. It specifies CASSLSASGFYEQYF.

The chain recombines TRBV29-1 with TRBJ2-3; D possibly matches TRBD1 or TRBD2 (7 bases each). The CDR3 covers 13 residues. V lost 3 bases and J 3 bases, leaving 10 bases between the germline ends. The germline gives CDR1 SQVTM, CDR2 ANQGSEA. This chain's CDR3 is CSVDRGGTDTQYF. The CDR3 nucleotides read TGCAGCGTTGACAGGGGGGGGACAGATACGCAGTATTTT.

The chain recombines TRBV5-1 with TRBJ1-5; 9 bases align to TRBD1. With 1 base clipped from V and 8 bases from J, the junction kept 7 bases outside the gene matches. CDR1 is SGHRS, CDR2 YFSETQ, per germline. The CDR3 length is 15 residues. The CDR3 DNA follows: TGCGCCAGCAGCTTGTGGGGGACAGGGCAGGAGCCCCAGCATTTT. Residues: CASSLWGTGQEPQHF.